The source of this T cell receptor (beta chain) is a study of post-analysis software for immune sequencing data. On the study more broadly: Several disease courses (relapsing-remitting, secondary progressive and progressive-relapsing) of multiple sclerosis were included.

Whole-study results and caveats: Patients carried five TRBV segments more frequently than controls did, and TRBV5-6, TRBV5-1 and TRBV20-1 were among them. Analysis by F measure revealed that same-batch samples clustered strongly together. Normalized Chao1 diversity in multiple sclerosis patients fell significantly below that of controls.

As to this clonotype: No antigen is known for it.

Unique molecular identifiers tagged the TCR beta cDNA libraries. Around 500,000 cDNA molecules were obtained from roughly 1 to 10 million T cells. Each CDR3 protein gets one entry after TCRdb re-called the PCR reads with MiXCR. The repertoire holds about 540,000 distinct CDR3 sequences, 34% seen once, with roughly 6% in the top ten. Trimming cost V 6 bases and J 0 bases, with 12 bases left between them. Germline values: CDR1 DFQATT, CDR2 SNEGSKA (reference sequence). The CDR3 has 14 amino acids. The rearrangement links TRBV20-1 to TRBJ2-1, with D possibly matching TRBD2 (6 bases). Sample: blood. The receptor was derived from a girl aged 2-17 years with multiple sclerosis. This chain's CDR3 is CSAHTSSSYNEQFF. Written as DNA, the CDR3 is TGCAGTGCCCATACTAGCAGCTCCTACAATGAGCAGTTCTTC.